This TCR beta chain was recorded in a study of shared clonotypes between healthy human individuals. About the study: Used for every donor were three CD4 naive, three CD4 memory, two CD8 naive and one CD8 memory plate.

As regards this clone: Antigen: not known.

Sorted-subset replicate PCR reactions were performed with approximately 200 ng DNA, corresponding to about 32,000 T cell genomes. Only in-frame clones appear in the TCRdb table, and some are missing; sequencing was by immunoSEQ multiplex PCR. Of around 2.5 million clones listed, approximately 93% are singletons. Study-level points and caveats: In general, naive subsets displayed greater estimated richness than memory subsets did. Several donors held 4.5% to 5% of naive CD4 clonotypes in common.

The germline V gene encodes CDR1 SGHTA and CDR2 FQGNSA. The CDR3 has 15 residues. V gave up 2 bases and J gave up 7 bases, with 15 bases separating them. Sequenced: naive CD4+ T cells from PBMCs. The subset: CD45RA+ positively selected. This clonotype was obtained from a man between 18 and 29 years old in good health. Some clones in this sample may be carry-over from other donors' samples. V usage is TRBV7-2 and J usage is TRBJ2-1; D might be TRBD2 (6 bases). In DNA, the CDR3 is TGTGCCAGCAGCTTACGGGGGACCCTTAGGAATGAGCAGTTCTTC. It translates to CASSLRGTLRNEQFF.